This is a list of T cell receptor beta chains from one sample in a study of T cells in Graves' hyperthyroidism and ophthalmopathy. TCRdb re-called the multiplex PCR reads with MiXCR, one entry per CDR3 protein. The sample consists of 100,000 to 140,000 distinct CDR3 sequences, roughly 15% of them appearing once. The sample taken for sequencing was blood. The receptors were gathered from a woman in her 50s with Graves' hyperthyroidism. The CDR3 runs from the conserved cysteine through the conserved F or W. D genes are given only for firm matches. Clone sizes are given selectively: once, few, many, or a class where the clone is expanded.

clone size,V gene,J gene,D gene,CDR3 DNA,CDR3 protein
many,TRBV27,TRBJ2-5,NA,TGTGCCAGCAGTTTATGGGGGGCAGAGACCCAGTACTTC,CASSLWGAETQYF
many,TRBV2,TRBJ1-1,NA,TGTGCCAGCAGTGTTAGGGTTGAAGCTTTCTTT,CASSVRVEAFF
many,TRBV19,TRBJ1-1,TRBD1,TGTGCCAGTAGTATAGGGGGACAGGACGGAGCTTTCTTT,CASSIGGQDGAFF
few,TRBV12-3/TRBV12-4,TRBJ1-1,NA,TGTGCCAGCAGGGAATTACCGGGCCAAACAACAACTGAAGCTTTCTTT,CASRELPGQTTTEAFF
NA,TRBV3-1,TRBJ2-1,NA,TGTGCCAGCAGCCACCCAAAAGACCCGGGGCAGGGCCTTACCTCCTACAATGAGCAGTTCTTC,CASSHPKDPGQGLTSYNEQFF
NA,TRBV12-3/TRBV12-4,TRBJ1-2,NA,TGTGCCAGCAGTTCCAACCCCTATGGCTACACCTTC,CASSSNPYGYTF
many,TRBV7-9,TRBJ1-1,NA,TGTGCCAGCAGCTTAGTAACAGGGTATGTTGAAGCTTTCTTT,CASSLVTGYVEAFF
few,TRBV5-8,TRBJ2-4,TRBD2,TGTGCCAGCAGCCTAGAAGGGACTAGCAAAAACATTCAGTACTTC,CASSLEGTSKNIQYF
NA,TRBV5-8,TRBJ2-3,TRBD2,TGTGCCAGCAGCCGGACTAGCGGGAGGAGCACAGATACGCAGTATTTT,CASSRTSGRSTDTQYF
many,TRBV7-9,TRBJ1-2,TRBD1,TGTGCCAGCAGCGACGGGACAGGGAGTCCCTATGGCTACACCTTC,CASSDGTGSPYGYTF
NA,TRBV28,TRBJ2-7,TRBD2,TGTGCCAGCAACAAGGGGACTAGCGGGAGATCTGTGTGGTACGAGCAGTACTTC,CASNKGTSGRSVWYEQYF
many,TRBV6-2/TRBV6-3,TRBJ2-2,NA,TGTGCCAGCAGTTACTCGCGGACGCACACGAACACCGGGGAGCTGTTTTTT,CASSYSRTHTNTGELFF
many,TRBV5-1,TRBJ2-3,NA,TGCGCCAGCAGCTTGGCCGACTCTGCAGATACGCAGTATTTT,CASSLADSADTQYF
many,TRBV5-1,TRBJ2-1,TRBD2,TGCGCCAGCAAAGCGGGACTAGCGGGAGGGGGCTCCTACAATGAGCAGTTCTTC,CASKAGLAGGGSYNEQFF